This T cell receptor (beta chain) is drawn from a study of naive and memory T cell subsets. Study results and caveats: Activation and differentiation may alter RNA-based TCR counts. Over 90% of naive TCR sequences appeared only once, unlike memory subsets. Naive and memory subsets had different power law exponents for TCR abundance.

CDR3 length: 15 amino acids. Germline V gives CDR1 MNHEY, CDR2 SVGAGI. The V end lost 0 bases, the J end lost 4 bases, and 12 bases lay between the germline ends. An equimolar mix of two oligonucleotides served as the beta constant-region primer for TRBC1 and TRBC2. Ligated cDNA was amplified by four rounds of PCR with nested alpha and beta constant-region primers and SP2. A 12-nucleotide UMI and the SP2 primer were added to the cDNA 3' end by oligonucleotide ligation. TCRdb independently ran MiXCR on the UMI-ligation and nested PCR reads; one entry per CDR3 protein. The sample has some 110,000 distinct CDR3 sequences, around 35% seen once. This clonotype turned up a few times. Its antigen remains unidentified.

The V and J genes are TRBV6-5 and TRBJ1-2; a possible D gene is TRBD1 (5 bases). This receptor was identified in a human donor in good health. Sequencing was performed on central memory CD4+ T cells from blood. CDR3 in DNA: TGTGCCAGCAGTTACTCCCGGCAGGGTCTCTATGGCTACACCTTC. Encoded protein: CASSYSRQGLYGYTF.